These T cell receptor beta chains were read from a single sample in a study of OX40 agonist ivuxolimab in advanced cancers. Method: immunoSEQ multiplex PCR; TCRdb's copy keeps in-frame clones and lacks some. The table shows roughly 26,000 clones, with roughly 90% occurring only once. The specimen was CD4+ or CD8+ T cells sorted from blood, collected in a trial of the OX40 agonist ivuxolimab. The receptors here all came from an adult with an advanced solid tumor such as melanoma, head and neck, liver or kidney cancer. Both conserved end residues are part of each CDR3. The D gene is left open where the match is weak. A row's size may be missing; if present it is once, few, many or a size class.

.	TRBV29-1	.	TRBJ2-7	TGCAGCGTTGACAGGGGTGACTACGAGCAGTACTTC	CSVDRGDYEQYF
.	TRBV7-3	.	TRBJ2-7	TGTGCCAGCAGCTCCCCCCAGGGCTACTTCCTACGAGCAGTGGTTCAGCAGTACTTC	CASSSPQGYFLRAVVQQYF
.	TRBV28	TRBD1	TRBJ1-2	TGTGCCAGCAGTTTCCAGACAGGGACTAACTATGGCTACACCTTC	CASSFQTGTNYGYTF
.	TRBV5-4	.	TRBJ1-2	TGTGCCAGCAGCTTGCCAGATAACTATGGCTACACCTTC	CASSLPDNYGYTF
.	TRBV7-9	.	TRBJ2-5	TGTGCCAGCAGCTTGGATGAGACCCAGTACTTC	CASSLDETQYF
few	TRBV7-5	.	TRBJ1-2	TGTGTCAGAAGCTCCACTGCCGGGACAAACTATGGCTACACCTTC	CVRSSTAGTNYGYTF
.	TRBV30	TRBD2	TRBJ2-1	TGTGCCTGGAGGATCCTAGCGGGAGCGTTATATGAGCAGTTCTTC	CAWRILAGALYEQFF
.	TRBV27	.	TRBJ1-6	TGTGCCAGCAGTTTCGGGCAGAATAATTCACCCCTCCACTTT	CASSFGQNNSPLHF
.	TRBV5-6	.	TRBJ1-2	TGTGCCAGCAGCTTGGGATTCGGACAGAACTATGGCTACACCTTC	CASSLGFGQNYGYTF
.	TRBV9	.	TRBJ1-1	TGTGCCAGCAGCGTAGCGGAAGGGCTCACTGAAGCTTTCTTT	CASSVAEGLTEAFF
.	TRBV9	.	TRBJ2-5	TGTGCCAGCAGCGTAGGTGTCGGCGGTCAAGAGACCCAGTACTTC	CASSVGVGGQETQYF
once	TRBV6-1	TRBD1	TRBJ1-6	TGTGCCAGCAGTGAAGTAGAGGGGGCGGGAAATTCACCCCTCCACTTT	CASSEVEGAGNSPLHF
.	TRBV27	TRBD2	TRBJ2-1	TGTGCCAGCAGCCTACCAGAAGCTAGCGGCGCTTACAATGAGCAGTTCTTC	CASSLPEASGAYNEQFF
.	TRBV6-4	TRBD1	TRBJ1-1	TGTGCCAGCAATCCAGGGACAGGGGTTGCAGGAGGGGACACTGAAGCTTTCTTT	CASNPGTGVAGGDTEAFF
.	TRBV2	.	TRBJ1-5	TGTGCCAGCAGAAGCTCCAATCAGCCCCAGCATTTT	CASRSSNQPQHF
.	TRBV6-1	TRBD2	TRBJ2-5	TGTGCCAGCAGTGAAGACGGGACTAGCGGGGGAGAGACCCAGTACTTC	CASSEDGTSGGETQYF
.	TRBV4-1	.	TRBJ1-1	TGCGCCAGCAGCCAAGTGCCACAGGTTTTTGAAGCTTTCTTT	CASSQVPQVFEAFF
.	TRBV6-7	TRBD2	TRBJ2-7	TGTGCCAGACGCGGGGGGGGTGACTCCTACGAGCAGTACTTC	CARRGGGDSYEQYF
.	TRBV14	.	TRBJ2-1	TGTGCCAGCAGCCACAGCTGGGGCGCCTACAATGAGCAGTTCTTC	CASSHSWGAYNEQFF
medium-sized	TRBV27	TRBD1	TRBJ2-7	TGTGCCAGCAGTTTCGGACAGGGGCTTTACGAGCAGTACTTC	CASSFGQGLYEQYF
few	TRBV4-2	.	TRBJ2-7	TGTGCCAGCAGCCAAACCGGGTCGAGCTCCTACGAGCAGTACTTC	CASSQTGSSSYEQYF
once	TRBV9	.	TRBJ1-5	TGTGCCAGCAGCGTAAGTCCGGATATAGGCAATCAGCCCCAGCATTTT	CASSVSPDIGNQPQHF
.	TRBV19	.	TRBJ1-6	TGTGCCAGTACGGGGGTAGGTTCCCTCATGGGGAATTCACCCCTCCACTTT	CASTGVGSLMGNSPLHF
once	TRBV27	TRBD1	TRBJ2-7	TGTGCCAGCAGTTCACCGGGACAGGGCATCCTTGAGCAGTACTTC	CASSSPGQGILEQYF
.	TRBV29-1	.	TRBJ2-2	TGCAGCGGTTCGACAGGCCTCGCGAACACCGGGGAGCTGTTTTTT	CSGSTGLANTGELFF
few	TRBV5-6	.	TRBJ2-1	TGTGCCAGCAGCCTGACGGCGGGATACAATGAGCAGTTCTTC	CASSLTAGYNEQFF
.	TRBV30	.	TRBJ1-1	TGTGCCTGGAATGTTCGGGTAGACACTGAAGCTTTCTTT	CAWNVRVDTEAFF
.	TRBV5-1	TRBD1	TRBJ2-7	TGCGCCAGCAGCCCGCTACAGGGGACCGAGCAGTACTTC	CASSPLQGTEQYF
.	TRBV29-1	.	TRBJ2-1	TGCAGCGTTGGGGCCGGGACCGGAAGCCGGGAGCAGTTCTTC	CSVGAGTGSREQFF
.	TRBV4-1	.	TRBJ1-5	TGCGCCAGCAGCCAAGTGCAGGGAGATGGCAATCAGCCCCAGCATTTT	CASSQVQGDGNQPQHF
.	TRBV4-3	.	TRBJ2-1	TGCGCCAGCAGCCAAGTATCCACCTACAATGAGCAGTTCTTC	CASSQVSTYNEQFF
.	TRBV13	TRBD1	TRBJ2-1	TGTGCCAGCAGCCTACAGGGGGCTGAGCAGTTCTTC	CASSLQGAEQFF
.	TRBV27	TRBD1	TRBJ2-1	TGTGCCAGCAGTTTTTGGGACAGCGCGTACAATGAGCAGTTCTTC	CASSFWDSAYNEQFF
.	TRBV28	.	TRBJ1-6	TGTGCCAGCAGTGTACAGGGCGATTATTCACCCCTCCACTTT	CASSVQGDYSPLHF
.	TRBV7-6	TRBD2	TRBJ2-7	TGTGCCAGCAGCTTAACGGGGGGGGGCGACGAGCAGTACTTC	CASSLTGGGDEQYF
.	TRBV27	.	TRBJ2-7	TGTGCCAGCAGTTTCGGGGTTAACTACGAGCAGTACTTC	CASSFGVNYEQYF
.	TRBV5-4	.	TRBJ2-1	TGTGCCAGCAGCTTGGGAGGAGGAGAGGAGCAGTTCTTC	CASSLGGGEEQFF
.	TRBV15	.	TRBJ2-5	TGTGCCACCAGCAGTACACTAAAAGAGACCCAGTACTTC	CATSSTLKETQYF
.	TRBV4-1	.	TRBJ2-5	TGCGCCAGCAGCCAAGAAGGAACGGCCCTGTACTTC	CASSQEGTALYF
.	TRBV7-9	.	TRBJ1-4	TGTGCCAGCAGCTTAGCCCTGGGCGAGGATGAAAAACTGTTTTTT	CASSLALGEDEKLFF
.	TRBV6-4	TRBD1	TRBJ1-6	TGTGCCAGCAGTGAAGGACAGGGTGGTTCACCCCTCCACTTT	CASSEGQGGSPLHF
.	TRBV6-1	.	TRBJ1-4	TGTGCCAGCAGTGATTTAGACAGACAATATAAACTGTTTTTT	CASSDLDRQYKLFF
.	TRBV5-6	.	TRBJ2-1	TGTGCCAGCAGCTTGGCCGTTCCAGGGCCCTACAATGAGCAGTTCTTC	CASSLAVPGPYNEQFF
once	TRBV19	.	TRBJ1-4	TGTGCCAGTAGTCCCAAGGAAAATGAAAAACTGTTTTTT	CASSPKENEKLFF
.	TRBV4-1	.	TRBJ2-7	TGCGCCAGCAGCCAAGATCCGGGATCGTTCGAGCAGTACTTC	CASSQDPGSFEQYF
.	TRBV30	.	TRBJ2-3	TGTGCCGCCGGATCTATAACAGATACGCAGTATTTT	CAAGSITDTQYF
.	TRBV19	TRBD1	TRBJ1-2	TGTGCCAGTAGTACGGGACAGGGGAATGGCTACACCTTC	CASSTGQGNGYTF